This is a list of T cell receptor beta chains from one sample in a study of regulatory T cells in long-lasting Graves disease. One entry per CDR3 protein results from TCRdb running MiXCR on the multiplex PCR reads. The table shows about 380,000 distinct CDR3 sequences, with 15% occurring only once. This sample comprised peripheral blood mononuclear cells (PBMCs), obtained at new diagnosis, from a patient treated with antithyroid drugs. The receptor source for this set is a female donor with Graves disease. CDR3s include the opening cysteine and the closing phenylalanine or tryptophan. Fields, in order: J gene, V gene, D gene, clone size, CDR3 DNA, CDR3 protein. The D gene is left open where the match is weak. Some rows mark clone size as missing; the rest say once, few, many or name a class of expanded clone.

>TRBJ2-7|TRBV30|TRBD1|-
TGTGCCTGGAGTGTAGACAGGGGGCAATACGAGCAGTACTTC
CAWSVDRGQYEQYF
>TRBJ2-1|TRBV5-6|-|many
TGTGCCAGCAGCGGCTTGGGTGAGCAGTTCTTC
CASSGLGEQFF
>TRBJ2-1|TRBV5-5|-|many
TGTGCCAGCAGCCCGATAGCCTCCTACAATGAGCAGTTCTTC
CASSPIASYNEQFF
>TRBJ2-1|TRBV7-9|-|few
TGTGCCAGCAGCCTTGGGGGAGGCTATGAGCAGTTCTTC
CASSLGGGYEQFF
>TRBJ2-1|TRBV20-1|TRBD2|-
TGCAGTGCTAGAGATATGCTGGGCGGGAGAATCGTCAATGAGCAGTTCTTC
CSARDMLGGRIVNEQFF
>TRBJ2-1|TRBV28|-|-
TGTGCCAACAAATCTTTTGAGCGGCCCTTCTACAATGAGCAGTTCTTC
CANKSFERPFYNEQFF
>TRBJ2-7|TRBV4-1|-|many
TGCGCCAGCAGCCAAGAGTCCGTAGCGGTGATTTACGAGCAGTACTTC
CASSQESVAVIYEQYF
>TRBJ1-2|TRBV20-1|-|many
TGCAGTGCTAGTCCAGGACCCTCGATAGGATCGAACTATGGCTACACCTTC
CSASPGPSIGSNYGYTF
>TRBJ2-1|TRBV18|-|many
TGTGCCAGCTCGTTAAAGGCCAGTTCCTACAATGAGCAGTTCTTC
CASSLKASSYNEQFF
>TRBJ1-3|TRBV6-1|-|many
TGTGCCAGCAGACATCTAATTGACTCTGGAAACACCATATATTTT
CASRHLIDSGNTIYF
>TRBJ2-3|TRBV7-3|-|-
TGTGCCAGCAGCTTTGGGGAGTTTCGAGGAGATACGCAGTATTTT
CASSFGEFRGDTQYF
>TRBJ2-7|TRBV29-1|-|-
TGCAGCGTCCGAGACCAGCGCCCCTACGAGCAGTACTTC
CSVRDQRPYEQYF
>TRBJ2-1|TRBV2|TRBD2|many
TGTGCCAGCAGTCCTCGGACTAGCGGGACAGGGGATGAGCAGTTCTTC
CASSPRTSGTGDEQFF
>TRBJ2-3|TRBV7-9|-|-
TGTGCCGGCAGCCCGAACACAGATACGCAGTATTTT
CAGSPNTDTQYF
>TRBJ1-2|TRBV7-3|-|many
TGTGCCAGCAGCTTAACGGGGGTGGGGAACTATGGCTACACCTTC
CASSLTGVGNYGYTF
>TRBJ2-2|TRBV7-9|TRBD2|many
TGTGCCAGCAGCGCCGCGGCTAGCGGGAGTATGGGGGAGCTGTTTTTT
CASSAAASGSMGELFF
>TRBJ2-3|TRBV9|-|-
TGTGCCAGCAGCGTAGTGAGTTGGGTCCTAAGCACAGATACGCAGTATTTT
CASSVVSWVLSTDTQYF
>TRBJ1-3|TRBV7-3|-|few
TGTGCCAACCTTGGAAACACCATATATTTT
CANLGNTIYF
>TRBJ2-7|TRBV2|TRBD2|few
TGTGCCAGCAACCTGCGGGGGAGCTCCTACGAGCAGTACTTC
CASNLRGSSYEQYF
>TRBJ1-6|TRBV5-5|-|-
TGTGCCAGCAGCGTCGAGCGGGCCTCACCCCTCCACTTT
CASSVERASPLHF
>TRBJ1-5|TRBV5-5|-|-
TGTGCCAGCAGCTTGTCAGGAATCCGGGAGACAGGCCTAAATCAGCCCCAGCATTTT
CASSLSGIRETGLNQPQHF
>TRBJ1-4|TRBV6-2/TRBV6-3|-|few
TGTGCCAGCACTAACGTGGCATTCCGGCCCCAGAGGAATGAAAAACTGTTTTTT
CASTNVAFRPQRNEKLFF
>TRBJ1-6|TRBV6-9|TRBD1|few
TGTGCCAGCAGTTACTCCGGACAGGGGAATCCACCCCTCCACTTT
CASSYSGQGNPPLHF
>TRBJ2-7|TRBV28|TRBD1|many
TGTGCCAGCAGTTACCGGGACAGGGTTGGCTACGAGCAGTACTTC
CASSYRDRVGYEQYF
>TRBJ2-4|TRBV10-2|-|-
TGCGCCAGCATGGCGCCCGGGACGGCCAAAAACATTCAGTACTTC
CASMAPGTAKNIQYF
>TRBJ2-7|TRBV9|TRBD1|-
TGTGCCAGCAGCGCCTCTCCGGGACAGGGGGCGGGTGAGCAGTACTTC
CASSASPGQGAGEQYF
>TRBJ1-2|TRBV12-3/TRBV12-4|-|many
TGTGCCAGCTCGGGCCGGCGTGTCTTAAACTATGGCTATACCTTC
CASSGRRVLNYGYTF
>TRBJ2-7|TRBV5-6|TRBD2|many
TGTGCCAGCAGTCGGGGACTAGCGGGAGGCTGGCAGTACTTC
CASSRGLAGGWQYF
>TRBJ2-3|TRBV7-2|TRBD2|few
TGTGCCAGCAGCCCGGGACTAGCAGTAGGCACAGATACGCAGTATTTT
CASSPGLAVGTDTQYF
>TRBJ1-2|TRBV9|-|many
TGTGCCAGCAGCGTAGCGGGGGGTTATGGCTACACCTTC
CASSVAGGYGYTF
>TRBJ2-7|TRBV4-1|-|many
TGCGCCAGCAGCCAAGGGGTAGCGGTGACCTACGAGCAGTACTTC
CASSQGVAVTYEQYF
>TRBJ2-1|TRBV29-1|TRBD2|-
TGCAGCGCCAAACTAGCGGGGGGCTACGAGCAGTTCTTC
CSAKLAGGYEQFF
>TRBJ2-3|TRBV7-3|-|few
TGTGCCAGCAAGGGCAGGGCGACGGGAGATACGCAGTATTTT
CASKGRATGDTQYF
>TRBJ2-4|TRBV30|TRBD2|many
TGTGCCTGGAGTCTAGGCGGGGGGGGGAAAAACATTCAGTACTTC
CAWSLGGGGKNIQYF
>TRBJ2-7|TRBV12-3/TRBV12-4|-|many
TGTGCCAGCAGTTTACAGGGGTCTTCCTACGAGCAGTACTTC
CASSLQGSSYEQYF
>TRBJ2-3|TRBV4-1|-|-
TGCGCCAGCAGCCAACAGGGGTCTAGCACAGATACGCAGTATTTT
CASSQQGSSTDTQYF
>TRBJ2-4|TRBV5-4|-|few
TGTGCCAGCAGCTTGGCCGGGCTAGCCAAAAACATTCAGTACTTC
CASSLAGLAKNIQYF
>TRBJ1-6|TRBV12-3/TRBV12-4|-|many
TGTGCCAGCAGTTTGGACGCAGGGAGCAAAAATTCACCCCTCCACTTT
CASSLDAGSKNSPLHF
>TRBJ2-1|TRBV12-3/TRBV12-4|-|many
TGTGCCAGCAGACCCCCAGGGGTAGTTGAGCAGTTCTTC
CASRPPGVVEQFF
>TRBJ1-4|TRBV30|-|many
TGTGCCTGGACGGGGGCGGCTAATGAAAAACTGTTTTTT
CAWTGAANEKLFF
>TRBJ1-2|TRBV29-1|-|-
TGCAGCGCCGAGGCTTATGGCTACACCTTC
CSAEAYGYTF
>TRBJ2-7|TRBV7-2|-|-
TGTGCCAGCAGCTTTTTCCCCGGAACCTACGAGCAGTACTTC
CASSFFPGTYEQYF
>TRBJ1-6|TRBV12-3/TRBV12-4|TRBD1|-
TGTGCCAGCAGCCCCACAGGGGATGGATCACCCCTCCACTTT
CASSPTGDGSPLHF
>TRBJ2-2|TRBV20-1|-|many
TGCAGTGCTAGAGGGGGCGGCACCGGGGAGCTGTTTTTT
CSARGGGTGELFF
>TRBJ1-1|TRBV12-3/TRBV12-4|TRBD1|few
TGTGCCAGCAGGACAGGGGCTGCGAACACTGAAGCTTTCTTT
CASRTGAANTEAFF
>TRBJ2-3|TRBV11-2|-|many
TGTGCCAGCAGCTTAGGTAGCCGTGGCACAGATACGCAGTATTTT
CASSLGSRGTDTQYF
>TRBJ2-7|TRBV27|-|many
TGTGCCAGCAGTTTAACCCCCTTTGTCGTCACCTACGAGCAGTACTTC
CASSLTPFVVTYEQYF
>TRBJ2-3|TRBV20-1|TRBD2|-
TGCAGTGCCCAAGCGGGGGGGCGAACAGATACGCAGTATTTT
CSAQAGGRTDTQYF